A selection of T cell receptor beta chains follows, all from one sample in a study of shared clonotypes between healthy human individuals. Clones were read by immunoSEQ multiplex PCR, and TCRdb kept only the in-frame ones, dropping some. The sample includes hundreds of thousands of clones, almost 97% of them seen just once. Sequenced: naive CD4+ T cells sorted from blood. The receptor set was obtained from a woman under 40 in good health. Both conserved end residues are trimmed from each CDR3.

j_call v_call cdr3_aa
TRBJ1-3 TRBV19 ASGGDPSGNTIY
TRBJ2-7 TRBV27 ASSLFGRGPVYEQY
TRBJ2-3 TRBV4-1 ASSQESQAGSTDTQY
TRBJ2-1 TRBV29-1 SADRVGNEQF
TRBJ2-2 TRBV18 ASSPGGTANTGELF
- TRBV4-1 ASSSPGQHYEQY
TRBJ2-6 TRBV5-5 ASSFSVAGANVLT
TRBJ2-7 TRBV19 ASSIARTSGTYEQY
TRBJ2-7 TRBV28 ASSSTAVGSYEQY
TRBJ1-5 TRBV29-1 SVKKGTGDQPQH
TRBJ2-1 TRBV2 ASSDQTSGNEQF
TRBJ1-4 TRBV5-1 ASSWEGNEKLF
TRBJ2-3 TRBV5-4 ASSLGRIGSTDTQY
TRBJ2-7 TRBV25-1 ASSEGGGYEQY
TRBJ2-3 TRBV11-2 ASSPKIRLGGYTDTQY
TRBJ2-7 TRBV6-1 ASRYNRDGPYEQY
TRBJ2-7 TRBV28 ASRERGEHYEQY
TRBJ1-2 TRBV18 ASSPTQGKENGYT
TRBJ2-3 TRBV5-1 ASSSRPKAGGTGTQY
TRBJ2-2 TRBV5-1 ASKGQGAGELF
TRBJ2-3 TRBV7-9 ASSFGTGPDTQY
TRBJ2-5 TRBV9 ASSVAEQEIQETQY
TRBJ1-4 TRBV19 ASSGGSNEKLF
TRBJ2-1 TRBV7-8 ASSNRGRRDYNEQF
TRBJ2-6 TRBV19 ASSATTGSGANVLT
TRBJ2-7 TRBV28 ASTGGGSPYEQY
TRBJ2-7 TRBV28 ASSFLAVSYEQY
TRBJ2-7 TRBV28 ASSLPGPYEQY
TRBJ2-1 TRBV5-1 ASTYFAGSGNEQF